This record looks at one TCR beta chain sequence and its context. Its specific antigen is unknown. No base quality values were provided; no much bigger clone lies one nucleotide off. The data are from a study of cytomegalovirus exposure and HLA in healthy donors (dated by TCRdb to about 2017). Describing the broader study: In an earlier analysis of several hundred of the donors, approximately 260 Gb of sequence data and some 100 million unique TCR beta sequences from 180 million or so T cells were reported. An early release covering 500 to 750 HLA-typed donors comprised 250 to 350 gigabases of sequencing data and approximately 80 million unique TCR sequences. Among the approximately 400 genotyped donors, approximately 76% belonged to the genetic ancestry cluster associated with self-reported Caucasian donors. The study aimed to test whether cataloging public T cell receptors could reveal signatures of past pathogen exposure. The study used immunosequencing to profile the T cell repertoires of approximately 650 subjects and linked those repertoires to cytomegalovirus serostatus. Besides the first cohort of around 670 subjects, a separate validation cohort made up of roughly 130 different subjects was used. To predict cytomegalovirus infection status, the study combined high-throughput TCR immunosequencing, statistical association of individual TCRs with disease status, and machine learning. To study patterns of TCR occurrence, a later analysis re-analyzed previously published TCR beta repertoires from around 670 donors and added high-resolution HLA genotyping. Rather than using new phenotypic data, the later analysis identified candidate immune exposures from TCR beta sequences and from how often those sequences occurred across donors. To decide whether each TCR beta V gene segment behaved as functional or pseudogenic, an earlier analysis of some 570 of the donors relied on high-throughput TCR beta sequencing. Donor age, sex, ethnicity and CMV serostatus were compiled alongside the repertoire data. A later genetic analysis used genome-wide SNP genotypes for about three fifths of the 666 donors, treating that subset as a discovery cohort. All discovery cohort repertoires had been generated using a single sequencing platform. Both class I and class II loci were covered by HLA typing, at four-digit resolution. The number of typed donors differed by locus: about 620-640 for A, B, C, DRB1 and DQB1; 500 to 550 for DQA1; 606 for DPA1; and some 450 for DPB1. Several DR-DQ haplotypes were treated as single units for association and clustering because of strong linkage in the cohort. Among around 400 genotyped donors of the cohort, an average of 235,054 unique TCR beta nucleotide sequences were sequenced per donor, around 20% of them non-productive.

CDR1 and CDR2, per the germline V gene, are MDHEN and SYDVKM. The CDR3 holds 13 amino acids from the cysteine to the phenylalanine. The entry retains the CDR3 DNA only, 39 bases that are in frame from base 1. The junction shows trimming of 0 bases on V and 15 bases on J, and the gene matches do not reach 8 bases of it. Libraries came from the immunoSEQ multiplex PCR assay. The multiplex PCR relied on a mix of 60 forward primers for TCR Vbeta segments and 13 reverse primers for TCR Jbeta segments. A multiplex PCR assay on genomic DNA amplified the CDR3 region of rearranged TCR beta genes. The amplified TCR beta libraries were sequenced on the Illumina HiSeq System as 87-base-pair reads. Per the authors' processing: Across the 670 or so repertoires, a later analysis counted 80 million or so unique TCR beta chains, roughly 11 million of which were shared by at least two donors. Raw reads were error-corrected and collapsed into unique sequences with a nearest-neighbor algorithm that merged closely related sequences to remove PCR and sequencing errors. CDR3 sequences were aligned to IMGT reference sequences to assign V, D and J gene segments. For a sequence to be retained, a match of at least six nucleotides was required to both a V gene segment and a J gene segment. A rearrangement was called productive if the CDR3 had no stop codons and remained in frame with V and J, and every other rearrangement was called non-productive. CDR3 was defined by IMGT convention, running from the second conserved V-encoded cysteine to the conserved J-encoded phenylalanine. Sequences without an unambiguous match to a single V gene segment were excluded from the earlier analysis of several hundred of the donors. In an earlier analysis of about 590 of the donors, a V segment was called functional when productive rearrangements were above 56.7%, and segregating when the standard deviation between donors exceeded 5%. A statistical classification framework was built to diagnose cytomegalovirus status from the catalog of TCR beta chain sequences. V and J gene assignment, in a later analysis, came from comparing TCR nucleotide sequences with IMGT/GENE-DB human TR gene sequences. In a later analysis, CDR3 sequences and most-parsimonious VDJ recombination scenarios were assigned using the TCRdist pipeline. In a later analysis, every TCR beta chain was defined by the combination of its CDR3 amino acid sequence and its V-gene family, and reads without a unique V-gene family were dropped. As a way to deal with suspected cross-contamination and a sequencing artifact, a later analysis dropped more than 500 nucleotide sequences that were highly shared and had low generation probability. In a later analysis, a clonal expansion index was calculated for each public chain from normalized within-repertoire ranks of inferred template counts. Generation probabilities in a later analysis came from a VDJ recombination model fitted to out-of-frame rearrangements, and those results were checked against IGoR. A later analysis scored TCR-TCR, TCR-HLA and TCR-CMV co-occurrence with hypergeometric tests, applying a repertoire-size bias correction to TCR pairs. To estimate false discovery rates, a later analysis permuted the HLA or CMV assignments 20 times. A later analysis grouped co-occurring TCRs with DBSCAN, adding TCRdist sequence similarity when clustering within HLA-allele-positive subsets. Repertoires with fewer than 30,000 or more than 120,000 public chains, plus five repertoires with anomalous nucleotide sharing, were excluded from co-occurrence clustering. Imported from immuneACCESS, the table was reduced by TCRdb to in-frame sequences with V and J called. These copies leave out some clones; in studies compared against another copy, an unresolved V gene accounts for under half, and the cause of the remainder is not known. D and trimming come from the DNA, and the V and J calls and clone size come from that table. This sample holds roughly 180,000 clones; approximately 72% were observed only once. The ten largest clones take up 2.5% of the sample.

The full study reports these points: Three of the identified cytomegalovirus-associated TCR beta chains were confirmed in vitro to be specific for cytomegalovirus antigens. Linkage disequilibrium might explain the correlated functional status among segregating V segments, but an unknown experimental factor could not be ruled out. According to a later analysis, most CMV-associated TCR beta chains appeared to be HLA-restricted, and the HLA associations seemed to be driven largely by CMV exposure. CMV serostatus was the only immune exposure information available for the cohort. A further reported finding was that TCR beta sequences accurately predicted the HLA-A and HLA-B alleles for most subjects in the first cohort. An association between a missense DCLRE1C variant and V-gene and J-gene trimming of TCR beta chains was found in a later genetic analysis and replicated in an independent cohort. In an earlier analysis of some 500 of the donors, most TCR beta V segments were observed in productive rearrangements about 90% or about 30% of the time, broadly matching IMGT annotations. At a false discovery rate of 0.05, a later analysis linked 15,000 to 20,000 TCR beta sequences to specific HLA alleles. Only TCR beta chains were sequenced in this cohort, and the absence of alpha or paired-chain data limited detectable features. Several of the top co-occurrence clusters appeared to be linked to parvovirus B19, influenza, CMV and Epstein-Barr virus, according to a later analysis. Presence/absence analyses assumed roughly uniform sequencing depth across donors, an assumption that may not hold. Roughly 15 rarely observed V segments, including chromosome 9 orphons, were excluded from the earlier analysis of approximately 600 of the donors because counts were too low. A later analysis found that HLA-associated TCR beta chains were more clonally expanded and had lower generation probabilities than equally common non-associated chains. Some IMGT-functional V segments, including TRBV6-2 and TRBV6-3, could not be distinguished by the 87-base-pair reads and were therefore excluded. The classifier was reported to diagnose cytomegalovirus status with high specificity and sensitivity in both the original and validation cohorts. While some public TCRs were present in many individuals, most TCR sequences turned up only very rarely across donors. Assigning TCR associations to individual alleles was difficult when HLA alleles, especially DR and DQ, strongly co-occurred. HLA typing was unavailable for some donors at each locus, so association tests used only the typed subset. In a later analysis, the rate of TCR association differed among HLA loci, with DRB1 alleles having the most associated TCRs and HLA-C alleles having the fewest. The authors suggested that the approach could potentially be extended to other disease states and immunological phenotypes. A cluster of highly shared sequence variants was judged likely to represent a technical artifact of the sequencing pipeline. The study gave a list of 150 to 200 TCR beta chains associated with cytomegalovirus. Compared with the roughly 710-donor mean, donors in an Asian-associated ancestry cluster had fewer N-insertions in productive TCRs, according to a later genetic analysis.

The cohort consisted of some 730 healthy bone marrow donors. At the time of sampling, every cohort member was nominally healthy, though immune exposures that went unrecorded were likely present. The donor was CMV seronegative and belonged to the group of 380 or so seronegative cohort members. Each donor provided a peripheral blood sample, and peripheral blood mononuclear cells were used for TCR beta sequencing. Genomic DNA was extracted from the blood cell samples with the Qiagen DNeasy Blood Extraction Kit. This receptor was taken from a female donor in good health and CMV-seronegative. The sample comprised PBMCs. Rearrangement joined TRBV28 to TRBJ2-1; 7 central nucleotides agree with TRBD2. CDR3 sequence: CASSLWGGVMGFF. The nucleotides read TGTGCCAGCAGTTTATGGGGAGGGGTAATGGGGTTCTTC.